Shown below are 25 T cell receptor beta chains from a single sample sequenced in a study of blood T cell repertoires in COVID-19 (dated by TCRdb to between 2020 and 2021). Receptors were amplified or captured by the immunoSEQ multiplex PCR assay. TCRdb obtained this table from immuneACCESS and retained in-frame rearrangements with V and J assigned. These tables miss some clones; where compared with another copy, unresolved V genes account for less than half of the shortfall, and the remainder is unexplained. The sample includes around 260,000 clones, with 86% observed a single time. The ten largest clones represent approximately 9.4% of the sample. The sequenced material came from peripheral blood. The receptors shown here come from a man aged 35-49 years who had recovered from COVID-19.

This chain uses TRBV9 with TRBJ2-1; 8 nucleotides match TRBD2. The CDR3 consists of 14 residues. V dropped 7 bases and J dropped 5; count of bases not matched to a gene: 8. CDR1 is SGDLS and CDR2 is YYNGEE in the germline V gene. CDR3 nucleotides: TGTGCCAGCGCGCTACTAGCGGAAAACAATGAGCAGTTCTTC. Translating gives CASALLAENNEQFF.

The chain couples TRBV10-3 to TRBJ2-3, with 9 bases matching TRBD2. The CDR3 length is 12 residues. Germline loops: CDR1 ENHRY, CDR2 SYGVKD. The V and J ends lost 10 bases and 7 bases, in that order; junction bases with no gene match: 6. The DNA for the CDR3 is TGTGCCACCTTTAGCGGGGGTAATACGCAGTATTTT. It codes for CATFSGGNTQYF.

This clone was seen a handful of times. V is TRBV7-2 and J is TRBJ1-2; D remains ambiguous. This CDR3 contains 17 residues. V dropped 2 bases and J dropped 0 bases, with 16 bases sitting between them. Germline assignment: CDR1 SGHTA and CDR2 FQGNSA. This CDR3 reads CASSLLRGSNANYGYTF. The CDR3 DNA is TGTGCCAGCAGCTTATTGCGTGGTAGCAACGCTAACTATGGCTACACCTTC.

This rearrangement joins TRBV28 to TRBJ1-5; D unclear. The CDR3 has 14 amino acids. Germline values: CDR1 MDHEN, CDR2 SYDVKM. V was trimmed by 2 bases and J by 7 bases, leaving 12 bases between them. The CDR3 reads CASSLGQKEQPQHF. In DNA form, the CDR3 reads TGTGCCAGCAGTTTAGGCCAGAAGGAGCAGCCCCAGCATTTT.

The chain is built from TRBV5-4 and TRBJ2-2; D not resolved. Germline CDR1 is SGHNT and CDR2 is YYREEE (reference sequence). This CDR3 is 14 amino acids long. The V end lost 1 base, the J end lost 3 bases, and 7 bases lay between the germline ends. CDR3 nucleotides: TGTGCCAGCAGCTTGAGAGTTGACACCGGGGAGCTGTTTTTT. Translated, it gives CASSLRVDTGELFF.

The rearrangement uses TRBV12-5 and TRBJ1-2, with D hard to call. CDR1 is LGHNT, CDR2 FRNRAP, per germline. Trimming removed 0 bases from V and 2 bases from J, with 4 bases in between. This CDR3 spans 13 amino acids. CDR3 region: CASGLVSNYGYTF. The CDR3, as DNA: TGTGCTAGTGGTTTGGTTTCAAACTATGGCTACACCTTC.

In its sample, this clone was seen a few times. The J gene is TRBJ2-7, the V gene TRBV2; possibly TRBD2 for D (6 bases). Trimming stripped 6 bases from V and 0 bases from J, with 15 bases between. Germline V gene data show CDR1 as SNHLY and CDR2 as FYNNEI. The CDR3 is made up of 15 amino acids. The CDR3 protein is CASSRVGGLSYEQYF. Here the CDR3 DNA reads TGTGCCAGCAGCAGGGTCGGGGGACTCTCCTACGAGCAGTACTTC.

Only a few counts were recorded for this clone. The chain is built from TRBV7-9 and TRBJ2-3; D perhaps matches TRBD2 (6 bases). Trimming cost V 3 bases and J 1 base, with 8 bases left between them. The CDR3 spans 14 residues. The germline gives CDR1 SEHNR, CDR2 FQNEAQ (reference sequence). CDR3 sequence reads: CASSLEGRTDTQYF. CDR3 nucleotide sequence: TGTGCCAGCAGCTTGGAGGGGCGCACAGATACGCAGTATTTT.

In DNA, the CDR3 is TGCAGCGTGGCACAGGGGAGTGGGAATGAAAAACTGTTTTTT. This codes for CSVAQGSGNEKLFF. The genes are TRBV29-1 and TRBJ1-4, with 7 bases that match TRBD1. Trimming took 6 bases from V and 5 from J; bases not matched to a gene: 9. CDR1 SQVTM and CDR2 ANQGSEA come from the germline V gene. This CDR3 is 14 amino acids long.

The genes are TRBV14 and TRBJ2-3; 9 bases align to TRBD1. J was trimmed by 5 bases and V by 1 base; bases with no gene match: 10. Germline-derived CDR1 and CDR2 are SGHDN and FVKESK. This CDR3 is 17 amino acids long. The DNA of the CDR3 is TGTGCCAGCAGCCAAGGAAAGGGACAGGGTATCGTAGATACGCAGTATTTT. This gives the protein CASSQGKGQGIVDTQYF.

The chain links TRBV5-6 to TRBJ2-3; 9 bases line up with TRBD1. J was trimmed by 2 bases and V by 3 bases; bases with no gene match: 4. Germline values: CDR1 SGHDT, CDR2 YYEEEE. The CDR3 sequence is 15 residues long. Here the CDR3 reads CASSSTGGHTDTQYF. The CDR3 DNA is TGTGCCAGCAGCTCTACAGGGGGCCACACAGATACGCAGTATTTT.

V is TRBV3-1 (or the pseudogene TRBV3-2) and J is TRBJ2-5; weak D call: TRBD1 (6 bases). Germline CDR1 LGHDT, CDR2 YNNKEL (reference sequence). Trimming cost V 6 bases and J 5 bases, with 16 bases left between them. There are 14 residues in the CDR3. CDR3: CASSRPRGWETQYF. Written as DNA, the CDR3 is TGTGCCAGCAGTCGACCCAGGGGCTGGGAGACCCAGTACTTC.

The chain is built from TRBV10-3 and TRBJ1-1, with 9 bases fitting TRBD1. The V gene end was trimmed by 4 bases and the J gene end by 3 bases; junction bases not matched to a gene: 3. The V gene's germline CDR1 is ENHRY and CDR2 SYGVKD. CDR3 length: 14 residues. CDR3 amino acids: CAISVGQGYTEAFF. The CDR3 DNA reads as TGTGCCATCAGTGTGGGACAGGGATACACTGAAGCTTTCTTT.

V usage is TRBV2 and J usage is TRBJ2-2; D possibly corresponds to TRBD2 (6 bases). Germline CDR1 reads SNHLY; CDR2 reads FYNNEI. Trimming stripped 6 bases from V and 7 bases from J, with 18 bases between. The CDR3 contains 15 residues. CDR3 region: CASRGGDVFIGELFF. The CDR3 coding sequence is TGTGCCAGCAGAGGAGGGGACGTTTTTATCGGGGAGCTGTTTTTT.

This clone was detected only once. V and J are TRBV6-5 and TRBJ2-3, with 7 bases identical to TRBD2. CDR1 is MNHEY and CDR2 is SVGAGI in the germline V gene. Trimming at V came to 1 base and at J to 5 bases, leaving 3 bases not matched to a gene. The CDR3 loop spans 14 amino acids. This CDR3 reads CASSYLSGGDTQYF. In nucleotides, the CDR3 is TGTGCCAGCAGTTACTTATCGGGAGGAGATACGCAGTATTTT.

The V call is TRBV3-1 (or the pseudogene TRBV3-2), the J call TRBJ2-7, with TRBD2 matching 9 bases. This CDR3 has 15 amino acids. Germline lookup yields CDR1 LGHDT and CDR2 YNNKEL (reference sequence). V shed 2 bases and J 4 bases; nucleotides not matched to a gene: 6. The CDR3 sequence is CASSQYAGGPYEQYF. DNA for the CDR3: TGTGCCAGCAGCCAATATGCGGGGGGGCCTTACGAGCAGTACTTC.

The chain is built from TRBV24-1 and TRBJ2-1, with D perhaps matching TRBD1 (7 bases). The CDR3 contains 15 residues. Trimming stripped 3 bases from V and 7 bases from J, with 15 bases between. Germline-derived CDR1 and CDR2 are KGHDR and SFDVKD. The DNA for the CDR3 is TGTGCCACCAGTGATCAGGGGGGCGGAAAGAATGAGCAGTTCTTC. Protein: CATSDQGGGKNEQFF.

A remark on this clone: Other DNA sequences in this specimen translate into the identical CDR3. DNA for the CDR3: TGTGCCAGCAGCACTAGCGGGGGCAATGAGCAGTTCTTC. Encoded protein: CASSTSGGNEQFF. V and J are TRBV9 and TRBJ2-1, with 11 positions matching TRBD2. Germline lookup yields CDR1 SGDLS and CDR2 YYNGEE. V lost 4 bases, J lost 6 bases, and 0 bases stayed unmatched. This CDR3 comprises 13 residues. Full variable domain (rest looked up from reference TRBV9 and TRBJ2-1): DSGVTQTPKHLITATGQRVTLRCSPRSGDLSVYWYQQSLDQGLQFLIQYYNGEERAKGNILERFSAQQFPDLHSELNLSSLELGDSALYFCASSTSGGNEQFFGPGTRLTVL.

The chain uses TRBV9 and TRBJ1-6, with 8 bases lining up with TRBD1. CDR1 SGDLS and CDR2 YYNGEE come from the germline V gene. This CDR3 has 13 amino acids. The J segment lost 10 bases and the V segment lost 8 bases, leaving 8 bases of the junction unmatched. The CDR3 region is CARTGQARSPLHF. The CDR3 DNA reads as TGTGCCAGGACGGGACAGGCTCGCTCACCCCTCCACTTT.

A few counts support this clone. This chain uses TRBV5-1 with TRBJ2-7; tentative D call: TRBD1 (7 bases). This CDR3 has 11 residues. Looked up from germline, CDR1 is SGHRS and CDR2 is YFSETQ. The V gene lost 7 bases and the J gene lost 5 bases, with 10 bases spanning the gap. CDR3 sequence (DNA): TGCGCCAGCGCAGGGGGGAACGAGCAGTACTTC. This codes for CASAGGNEQYF.

The rearrangement joins TRBV7-2 to TRBJ2-7; 8 bases are shared with TRBD1. V gave up 3 bases and J gave up 4 bases; unmatched junction bases: 8. This CDR3 is built from 15 residues. Germline V CDR1 and CDR2: SGHTA, FQGNSA. The CDR3 spells CASSLLFGTGYEQYF. CDR3 nucleotide sequence: TGTGCCAGCAGCTTGCTGTTTGGGACAGGATACGAGCAGTACTTC.

The CDR3 is CASSPRGASTDTQYF. The CDR3 DNA is TGTGCCAGCAGCCCCCGAGGCGCTAGCACAGATACGCAGTATTTT. V usage is TRBV7-2 and J usage is TRBJ2-3; D is unclear. Trimming took 5 bases from V and 0 from J, leaving 12 bases between them. This CDR3 is 15 amino acids long. From germline, CDR1 is SGHTA and CDR2 FQGNSA.

The gene calls are TRBV7-2 and TRBJ2-1; the D gene is possibly TRBD2 (5 bases). The CDR3 has 15 amino acids. The germline gives CDR1 SGHTA, CDR2 FQGNSA. The V gene lost 1 base and the J gene lost 0 bases, with 7 bases spanning the gap. The chain's CDR3 is CASSLVGSSYNEQFF. The CDR3 DNA sequence: TGTGCCAGCAGCTTAGTGGGGAGCTCCTACAATGAGCAGTTCTTC.

This clone appeared a single time. The gene calls are TRBV5-1 and TRBJ2-1, with D perhaps matching TRBD2 (6 bases). V was pared by 4 bases and J by 9 bases, with 17 bases between. Germline V gene data show CDR1 as SGHRS and CDR2 as YFSETQ. The CDR3 runs 14 residues. The CDR3 DNA reads TGCGCCAGCAGCGATAGCGGAGGGGCGTCTGAGCAGTTCTTC. Its protein is CASSDSGGASEQFF.

The chain carries TRBV5-1 and TRBJ2-3, with D uncertain. V was pared by 3 bases and J by 2 bases, with 10 bases between. The CDR3 runs to 14 residues. Germline V gene sequence: CDR1 SGHRS, CDR2 YFSETQ. Here the CDR3 reads CASSWQRLTDTQYF. DNA for the CDR3: TGCGCCAGCAGCTGGCAGAGGCTCACAGATACGCAGTATTTT.